This TCR beta chain is from a study of T cells in localized non-small cell lung cancer. The trim removed 7 bases at V and 2 bases at J, leaving 18 bases unmatched. This CDR3 comprises 18 residues. Germline V gene data show CDR1 as SGHKS and CDR2 as YYEKEE (reference sequence). Repertoires were generated with immunoSEQ multiplex PCR, while TCRdb's copy carries only in-frame clones and drops some. In the table there are 28,000 or so clones, over 70% of which are singletons. The source is a man aged 35-75 years with stage III squamous cell lung carcinoma. The rearrangement uses TRBV5-5 and TRBJ1-2; 9 positions match TRBD1. Sequencing was performed on peripheral blood, taken before any cancer treatment. The CDR3, as DNA: TGTGCCAGCGGGTTAGATAATTTTGGGACAGGGTTCAACTATGGCTACACCTTC. Translated: CASGLDNFGTGFNYGYTF.